This T cell receptor beta chain was captured by sequencing in a study of T cell changes during pregnancy in multiple sclerosis. The count of this clone is one. Germline V gene sequence: CDR1 KGHSH, CDR2 LQKENI. The CDR3 covers 13 residues. The repertoire was sequenced with immunoSEQ multiplex PCR; TCRdb's copy has only in-frame clones and lacks some. This sample has 55,000 to 75,000 clones, with 85% to 95% found just once. The TCR comes from a female donor with multiple sclerosis, enrolled in a pregnancy study. The input for sequencing was CD8+ T cells from peripheral blood mononuclear cells, taken in the second trimester of pregnancy. The genes are TRBV18 and TRBJ2-5, with 7 bases lining up with TRBD1. Matching the DNA end better, TRBJ2-7 makes the J call doubtful. This CDR3 reads CASSPGTVYEQYF. CDR3 DNA: TGTGCCAGCTCACCAGGGACAGTTTACGAGCAGTACTTC.